These 21 T cell receptor beta chains originate from one sample sequenced in a study of T-cell reconstitution after alpha-beta-depleted transplantation in children. Unique molecular identifiers were used to barcode this TCRbeta library. From the PCR reads, TCRdb called clonotypes with MiXCR, one entry per CDR3 protein. This table has about 78,000 distinct CDR3 sequences, around 14% appearing once. The source material was PBMCs, mostly from graft donor cells, sampled 180 days after TCRalphabeta/CD19-depleted stem cell transplant. Receptor source: a male patient aged 2 to 9 who had a stem cell transplant for acute lymphoblastic leukemia, so the T cells may come from the graft donor.

The chain couples TRBV5-1 to TRBJ1-2; tentatively, D is TRBD1 (5 bases). Trimming took off 0 bases at V and 3 bases at J, with 15 bases between the two ends. Looked up from germline, CDR1 is SGHRS and CDR2 is YFSETQ. The CDR3 sequence is 16 residues long. The CDR3 loop is CASSLEGRALYYGYTF. The CDR3 nucleotides read TGCGCCAGCAGCTTGGAGGGACGAGCTCTCTACTATGGCTACACCTTC.

This chain joins TRBV20-1 and TRBJ1-1; the D is unclear. This CDR3 comprises 16 residues. Germline CDR1 reads DFQATT; CDR2 reads SNEGSKA (reference sequence). Trimming removed 0 bases from V and 7 bases from J, with 21 bases in between. The CDR3 region has the DNA TGCAGTGCTAGAGACCAGGAGAGAGGAGGAGTAGGTGAAGCTTTCTTT. This gives the protein CSARDQERGGVGEAFF.

There are many counts of this clonotype. The genes are TRBV20-1 and TRBJ2-7; D is possibly TRBD1 (5 bases). Germline V CDR1 and CDR2: DFQATT, SNEGSKA (reference sequence). V dropped 7 bases and J dropped 1 base, with 11 bases sitting between them. The CDR3 contains 12 residues. Here the CDR3 reads CSGLTESYEQYF. The CDR3 DNA reads as TGCAGTGGGCTGACAGAGTCCTACGAGCAGTACTTC.

The chain combines TRBV4-3 with TRBJ1-1; D perhaps matches TRBD1 (5 bases). The V and J ends lost 0 bases and 10 bases respectively, with 12 bases between them. The CDR3 sequence is 13 residues long. The germline gives CDR1 LGHNA, CDR2 YSLEER. CDR3 DNA sequence: TGCGCCAGCAGCCAAGAAATGGGGGTAAGAGCTTTCTTT. Translated: CASSQEMGVRAFF.

In this sample, this clonotype turned up many times. V is TRBV7-2 and J is TRBJ2-7; D remains ambiguous. CDR1 is SGHTA, CDR2 FQGNSA, per germline. The V end lost 5 bases, the J end lost 3 bases, and 11 bases lay between the germline ends. The CDR3 length is 13 residues. CDR3 region: CASSPGPNYEQYF. In nucleotides, the CDR3 is TGTGCCAGCAGCCCCGGGCCTAACTACGAGCAGTACTTC.

The table lists this clonotype with many counts. V usage is TRBV12-3 or TRBV12-4 and J usage is TRBJ2-2; no reliable D call. V was shortened by 1 base and J by 4 bases, with 7 bases between the two germline ends. The CDR3 is 14 residues long. CDR3 sequence: CASSLDHITGELFF. Here the CDR3 DNA reads TGTGCCAGCAGTTTAGACCATATCACCGGGGAGCTGTTTTTT.

There are a few counts of this clonotype. The chain couples TRBV5-1 to TRBJ2-4, with TRBD1 identical over 9 bases. Germline lookup yields CDR1 SGHRS and CDR2 YFSETQ. This CDR3 contains 17 residues. J gave up 1 base and V 0 bases, and 5 bases lay outside the gene matches. The CDR3 DNA sequence: TGCGCCAGCAGCTTGGCCAGACAGGGGGTGGCCAAAAACATTCAGTACTTC. Its protein is CASSLARQGVAKNIQYF.

The CDR3 coding sequence is TGCAGCGTTAAAGGACAGTTAAGTTATTCCTACTATGGCTACACCTTC. Protein: CSVKGQLSYSYYGYTF. V gene TRBV29-1 combines with J gene TRBJ1-2; D is perhaps TRBD1 (6 bases). V was shortened by 5 bases and J by 3 bases, with 22 bases between the two germline ends. Germline V gene lookup returns CDR1 SQVTM and CDR2 ANQGSEA. The CDR3 is 16 residues long.

The CDR3 here is CASSPRMLGNTGELFF. Written as DNA, the CDR3 is TGCGCCAGCAGTCCTCGGATGTTGGGGAACACCGGGGAGCTGTTTTTT. The chain employs TRBV5-1 and TRBJ2-2; no reliable D call. This CDR3 spans 16 amino acids. V gave up 5 bases and J gave up 1 base, with 15 bases separating them. Germline values: CDR1 SGHRS, CDR2 YFSETQ.

The J gene is TRBJ2-3, the V gene TRBV5-1; D is unclear. The CDR3 has 15 amino acids. V was shortened by 0 bases and J by 3 bases, with 11 bases between the two germline ends. CDR1 and CDR2 (germline): SGHRS, YFSETQ. In DNA form, the CDR3 reads TGCGCCAGCAGCTTGGTCACCCTCGGGACAGATACGCAGTATTTT. It codes for CASSLVTLGTDTQYF.

This clonotype appeared a few times. The chain couples TRBV20-1 to TRBJ1-3; tentative D call: TRBD1 (5 bases). V shed 5 bases and J shed 0 bases, with 14 bases lying between them. The germline CDR1 and CDR2 sequences are DFQATT and SNEGSKA (reference sequence). CDR3 size: 15 residues. CDR3 coding DNA: TGCAGTGCTGGGGGGAACAGCTACTCTGGAAACACCATATATTTT. Translated, it gives CSAGGNSYSGNTIYF.

The chain links TRBV20-1 to TRBJ1-2; D is unresolved. This CDR3 has 12 residues. Trimming removed 5 bases at V and 8 bases at J, with 15 bases between. Germline V gene sequence: CDR1 DFQATT, CDR2 SNEGSKA (reference sequence). The CDR3 DNA follows: TGCAGTGCTTCTCTCCTCGGGTGGGGCTACACCTTC. Translated: CSASLLGWGYTF.

V usage is TRBV7-6 and J usage is TRBJ1-1, with D possibly being TRBD1 (6 bases). Germline loops: CDR1 SGHVS, CDR2 FNYEAQ. The CDR3 is made up of 14 amino acids. Trimming left V 5 bases short and J 0 bases short, with 10 bases between. The CDR3 DNA reads as TGTGCCAGCAGCATCGGACAGCTGAACACTGAAGCTTTCTTT. Its translation is CASSIGQLNTEAFF.

There are a few counts of this clonotype. The DNA for the CDR3 is TGCAGCGTCTCACAGGGGTTCACTGAAGCTTTCTTT. Translation gives CSVSQGFTEAFF. This rearrangement joins TRBV29-1 to TRBJ1-1; 7 bases align to TRBD1. Germline V CDR1 and CDR2: SQVTM, ANQGSEA. V was clipped by 6 bases and J by 4 bases; unmatched bases: 5. The CDR3 runs to 12 residues.

This clonotype has a handful of counts. The CDR3 sequence is CASSVGQGAGANVLTF. CDR3 sequence (DNA): TGTGCCAGCAGTGTAGGACAGGGCGCTGGGGCCAACGTCCTGACTTTC. This rearrangement joins TRBV2 to TRBJ2-6, with 8 bases identical to TRBD1. This CDR3 is 16 amino acids long. The junction had 4 bases not matched to a gene; V was cut back by 4 bases and J by 2 bases. CDR1 SNHLY and CDR2 FYNNEI come from the germline V gene.

V is TRBV12-3 or TRBV12-4 and J is TRBJ1-6; the D is unclear. There are 13 residues in the CDR3. V gave up 6 bases and J gave up 1 base, with 4 bases separating them. The CDR3: CASSRSYNSPLHF. For the CDR3, the DNA is TGTGCCAGCAGCAGGTCCTATAATTCACCCCTCCACTTT.

This clonotype was observed a handful of times. The chain uses TRBV5-1 and TRBJ2-3; 15 bases match TRBD2. CDR1 is SGHRS, CDR2 YFSETQ, per germline. The V gene end was trimmed by 4 bases and the J gene end by 3 bases; junction bases not matched to a gene: 12. The CDR3 spans 19 residues. CDR3 residues: CASSHNSRTSGRVTDTQYF. The DNA for the CDR3 is TGCGCCAGCAGCCATAATTCTCGGACTAGCGGGAGGGTTACAGATACGCAGTATTTT.

This clonotype was seen repeatedly, ten times or more. This chain joins TRBV7-7 and TRBJ2-7; D uncertain. CDR1 and CDR2 (germline): SSHAT, FNYEAQ (reference sequence). Trimming cost V 5 bases and J 5 bases, with 16 bases left between them. The CDR3 spans 14 residues. CDR3 loop: CASSPRRSNDEQYF. The CDR3 DNA follows: TGTGCCAGCAGCCCCCGACGGAGTAATGACGAGCAGTACTTC.

This clonotype was recorded many times. V gene TRBV20-1 combines with J gene TRBJ2-1; tentatively, D is TRBD2 (6 bases). V was cut by 6 bases and J by 14 bases, with 23 bases left in between. This CDR3 has 13 residues. From germline, CDR1 is DFQATT and CDR2 SNEGSKA (reference sequence). The CDR3 loop is CSAPVYTGTQEFF. For the CDR3, the DNA is TGCAGTGCACCTGTCTATACCGGGACTCAGGAGTTCTTC.

The chain combines TRBV7-2 with TRBJ1-2, with 8 bases that match TRBD1. Germline V gene lookup returns CDR1 SGHTA and CDR2 FQGNSA. V gave up 5 bases and J gave up 6 bases; unmatched junction bases: 5. The CDR3 spans 13 residues. In nucleotides, the CDR3 is TGTGCCAGCAGCCCGACAGGGGCGGATGGCTACACCTTC. Translated, it gives CASSPTGADGYTF.

This clonotype was counted many times. The chain carries TRBV5-1 and TRBJ1-1; 8 bases match TRBD1. This CDR3 comprises 14 residues. V gave up 4 bases and J gave up 4 bases; unmatched junction bases: 6. Per the germline V gene, CDR1 is SGHRS and CDR2 is YFSETQ. The CDR3 is CASSAGGAPTEAFF. CDR3 bases: TGCGCCAGCAGCGCAGGGGGCGCGCCCACTGAAGCTTTCTTT.